Listed below are T cell receptor beta chains from one sample, sequenced in a study of OX40 agonist ivuxolimab in advanced cancers. TCRdb's copy holds only in-frame clones and misses some; the assay was immunoSEQ multiplex PCR. The sample carries 77,000 or so clones, 86% recorded once. The material sequenced was CD4+ or CD8+ T cells sorted from blood, taken in a trial of the OX40 agonist ivuxolimab. All receptors come from an adult with an advanced solid tumor such as melanoma, head and neck, liver or kidney cancer. CDR3s leave out the opening cysteine and the closing phenylalanine or tryptophan.

J	V	CDR3
TRBJ2-7	TRBV6-5	ATRLFEPSYEQY
TRBJ2-5	TRBV5-1	ASSPGGSEETQY
TRBJ2-2	TRBV5-1	ASSPGGRSGHTGELF
TRBJ1-3	TRBV28	ASSSYSGVGNTIY
TRBJ2-1	TRBV27	ASSLLNRGNEQF
TRBJ2-2	TRBV6-1	ASSALPAGTPTGELF
TRBJ2-3	TRBV4-3	ASSPRQADSDTQY
TRBJ2-7	TRBV11-2	ASSPRGGGYEQY
TRBJ1-4	TRBV19	ASSGSGGREKLF
TRBJ2-2	TRBV19	ASSMGRAEGGELF
TRBJ2-1	TRBV7-2	ASSLTRELIHEQF
TRBJ1-1	TRBV2	ASSTPPNTEAF
TRBJ2-7	TRBV7-3	ASSLTPTPYEQY
TRBJ2-3	TRBV10-3	AIGGVDFLEKASTDTQY
TRBJ1-1	TRBV28	ASSLARQGGTTREAF
TRBJ1-6	TRBV11-2	ASSFRGLNSPLH
TRBJ2-7	TRBV9	ASSDQPEGHEQY
TRBJ2-3	TRBV11-3	ASSPGIAGTDTQY
TRBJ1-1	TRBV5-5	ASSLQREAF
TRBJ2-3	TRBV5-6	ASSYRTGTDTDTQY
TRBJ1-5	TRBV28	ASSPSGTHSNQPQH